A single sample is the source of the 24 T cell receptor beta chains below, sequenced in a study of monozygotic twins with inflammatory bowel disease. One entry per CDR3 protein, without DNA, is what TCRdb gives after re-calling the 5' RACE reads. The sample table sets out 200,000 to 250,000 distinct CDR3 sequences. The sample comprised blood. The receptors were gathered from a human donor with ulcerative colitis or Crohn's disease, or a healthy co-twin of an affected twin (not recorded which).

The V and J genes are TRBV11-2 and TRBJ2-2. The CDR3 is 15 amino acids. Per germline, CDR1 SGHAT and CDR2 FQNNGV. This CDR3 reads CASSFEGSGTGELFF.

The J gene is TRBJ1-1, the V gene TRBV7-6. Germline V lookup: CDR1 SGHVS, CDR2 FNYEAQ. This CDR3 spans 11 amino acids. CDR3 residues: CASGVYTEAFF.

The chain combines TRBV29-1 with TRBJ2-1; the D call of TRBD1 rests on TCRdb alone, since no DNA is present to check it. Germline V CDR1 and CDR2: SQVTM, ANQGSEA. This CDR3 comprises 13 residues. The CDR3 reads CSAATTGVNEQFF.

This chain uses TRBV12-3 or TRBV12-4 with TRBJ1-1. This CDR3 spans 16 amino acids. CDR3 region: CASSFVRQARVTEAFF.

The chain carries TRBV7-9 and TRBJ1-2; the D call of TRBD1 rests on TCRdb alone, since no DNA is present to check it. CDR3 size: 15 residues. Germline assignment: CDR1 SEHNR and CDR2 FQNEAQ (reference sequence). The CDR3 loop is CASSVTGGNNYGYTF.

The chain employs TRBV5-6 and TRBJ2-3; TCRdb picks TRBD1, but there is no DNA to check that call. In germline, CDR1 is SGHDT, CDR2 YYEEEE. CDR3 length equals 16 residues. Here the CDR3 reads CASSPLGGAGTDTQYF.

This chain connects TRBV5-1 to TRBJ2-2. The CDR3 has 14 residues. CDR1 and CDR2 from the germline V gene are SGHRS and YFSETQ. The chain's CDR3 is CASSLVMETGELFF.

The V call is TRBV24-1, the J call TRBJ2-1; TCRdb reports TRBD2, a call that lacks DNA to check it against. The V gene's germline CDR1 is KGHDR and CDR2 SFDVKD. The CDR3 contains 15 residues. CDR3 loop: CATSDGTYHLNEQFF.

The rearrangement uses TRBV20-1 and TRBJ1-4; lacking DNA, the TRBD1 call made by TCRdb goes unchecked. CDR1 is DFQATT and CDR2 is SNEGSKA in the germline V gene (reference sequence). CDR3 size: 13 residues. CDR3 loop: CSASGTANEKLFF.

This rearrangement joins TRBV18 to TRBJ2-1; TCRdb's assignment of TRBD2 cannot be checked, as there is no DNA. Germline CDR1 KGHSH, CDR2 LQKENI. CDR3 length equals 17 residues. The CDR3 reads CASSPPSGTSGRSGQFF.

CDR3 sequence: CASSLWSANSPLHF. The chain is built from TRBV27 and TRBJ1-6. Germline lookup yields CDR1 MNHEY and CDR2 SMNVEV (reference sequence). The CDR3 runs 14 residues.

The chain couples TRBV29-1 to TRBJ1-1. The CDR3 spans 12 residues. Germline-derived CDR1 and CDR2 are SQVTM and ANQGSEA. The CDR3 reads CSAVAYDTEAFF.

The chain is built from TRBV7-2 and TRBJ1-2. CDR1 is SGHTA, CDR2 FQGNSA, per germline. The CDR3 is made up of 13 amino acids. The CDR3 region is CASSRDGREGYTF.

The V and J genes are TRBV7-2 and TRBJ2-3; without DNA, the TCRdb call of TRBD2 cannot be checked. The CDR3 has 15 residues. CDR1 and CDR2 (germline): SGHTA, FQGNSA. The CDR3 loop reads CASSFLAGATDTQYF.

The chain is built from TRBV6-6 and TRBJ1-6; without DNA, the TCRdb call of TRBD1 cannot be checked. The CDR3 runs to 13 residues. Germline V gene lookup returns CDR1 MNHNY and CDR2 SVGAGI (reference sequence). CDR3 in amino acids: CASRSDRVSPLHF.

CDR3 sequence: CASSWDRSGYTF. The chain links TRBV5-1 to TRBJ1-2. The CDR3 contains 12 residues. Germline CDR1 and CDR2: SGHRS and YFSETQ.

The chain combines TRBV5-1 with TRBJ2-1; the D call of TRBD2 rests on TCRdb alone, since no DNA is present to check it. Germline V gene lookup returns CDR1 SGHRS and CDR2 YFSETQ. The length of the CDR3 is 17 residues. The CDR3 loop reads CASSLVSGLAGYNEQFF.

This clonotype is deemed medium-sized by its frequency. The CDR3 is CASSSLFRGLEEKLFF. The V gene is TRBV7-9, the J gene TRBJ1-4; TCRdb outputs TRBD1, but without DNA this stays unchecked. Germline V gene lookup returns CDR1 SEHNR and CDR2 FQNEAQ (reference sequence). The CDR3 contains 16 residues.

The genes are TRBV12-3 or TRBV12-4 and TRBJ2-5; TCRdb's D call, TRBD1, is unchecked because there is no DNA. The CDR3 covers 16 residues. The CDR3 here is CASSPGTGSYQETQYF.

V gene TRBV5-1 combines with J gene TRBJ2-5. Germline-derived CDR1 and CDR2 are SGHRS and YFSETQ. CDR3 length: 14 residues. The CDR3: CASSLGEFQETQYF.

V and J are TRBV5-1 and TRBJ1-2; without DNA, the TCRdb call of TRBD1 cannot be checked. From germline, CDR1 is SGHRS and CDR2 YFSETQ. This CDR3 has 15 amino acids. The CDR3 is CASSLEPGTGDGYTF.

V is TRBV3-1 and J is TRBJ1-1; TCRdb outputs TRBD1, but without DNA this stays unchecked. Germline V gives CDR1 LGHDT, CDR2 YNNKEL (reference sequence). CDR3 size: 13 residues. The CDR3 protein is CASSQLLQGEAFF.

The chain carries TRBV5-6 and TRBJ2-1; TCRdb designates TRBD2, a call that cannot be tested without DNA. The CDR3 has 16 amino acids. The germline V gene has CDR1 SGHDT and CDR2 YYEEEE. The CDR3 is CASSLRGLATYNEQFF. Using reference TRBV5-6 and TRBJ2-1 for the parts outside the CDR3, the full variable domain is DAGVTQSPTHLIKTRGQQVTLRCSPKSGHDTVSWYQQALGQGPQFIFQYYEEEERQRGNFPDRFSGHQFPNYSSELNVNALLLGDSALYLCASSLRGLATYNEQFFGPGTRLTVL.

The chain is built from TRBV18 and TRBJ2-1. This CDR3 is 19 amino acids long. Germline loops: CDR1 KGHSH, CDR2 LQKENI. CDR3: CASSPTGTPTYFGHNEQFF.